A single sample gave rise to the 19 T cell receptor beta chains below, sequenced in a study of siplizumab effects on memory and regulatory T cells (dated by TCRdb to about 2019). The protocol used for the library was the immunoSEQ multiplex PCR assay. TCRdb limited this immuneACCESS table to in-frame rearrangements with V and J called. A share of clones is missing; checked studies link under half to unresolved V genes, and the rest is unexplained. This sample gives 94,000 or so clones in total; roughly 96% of them show up just once. The ten largest clonotypes hold around 0.03% of the sample. The sequenced material came from naive CD4+ T cells sorted from blood. According to the study, the label for this sample's cell subset or site signals: unstimulated naive T cells. These receptors were obtained from a human donor in good health.

The chain is built from TRBV10-2 and TRBJ2-3; 9 bases match TRBD1. The CDR3 sequence is 13 residues long. From germline, CDR1 is WSHSY and CDR2 SAAADI. V lost 4 bases, J lost 10 bases, and 6 bases stayed unmatched. The CDR3 coding sequence is TGCGCCAGCAGTGGGTGGGGACAGGGTCCGCAGTATTTT. It encodes CASSGWGQGPQYF.

The chain has TRBV25-1 and TRBJ2-1, with TRBD1 matching over 7 bases. Germline CDR1 is MGHDK and CDR2 is SYGVNS. V dropped 5 bases and J dropped 9; count of bases not matched to a gene: 7. This CDR3 spans 13 amino acids. Written as DNA, the CDR3 is TGTGCCAGCAGTTATCGACAGGGAGCTGAGCAGTTCTTC. This translates into CASSYRQGAEQFF.

The chain recombines TRBV28 with TRBJ2-5; 14 nucleotides align to TRBD2. Germline V gene sequence: CDR1 MDHEN, CDR2 SYDVKM. V gave up 3 bases and J gave up 4 bases; unmatched junction bases: 7. This CDR3 has 17 residues. Written as DNA, the CDR3 is TGTGCCAGCAGTTTCGGGACTAGCGGGGGATGGGGAGAGACCCAGTACTTC. Its protein is CASSFGTSGGWGETQYF.

Written as DNA, the CDR3 is TGTGAACCTCCTAATAGTAGGGACACTGAAGCTTTCTTT. It codes for CEPPNSRDTEAFF. The chain uses TRBV7-2 and TRBJ1-1; D unresolved. Germline V CDR1 and CDR2: SGHTA, FQGNSA. This CDR3 has 13 amino acids.

The V call is TRBV6-1, the J call TRBJ2-3, with D perhaps TRBD2 (6 bases). The length of the CDR3 is 14 residues. Germline V CDR1 and CDR2: MNHNS, SASEGT. The V and J ends lost 1 base and 5 bases respectively, with 10 bases between them. The DNA for the CDR3 is TGTGCCAGCAGTGAAGGGTGGCGGGGAGATACGCAGTATTTT. Translating gives CASSEGWRGDTQYF.

This chain uses TRBV4-1 with TRBJ2-3; TRBD1 aligns across 9 bases. The CDR3 loop spans 17 amino acids. Germline assignment: CDR1 MGHRA and CDR2 YSYEKL. V shed 1 base, J shed 6 bases, and the junction held 11 bases outside the gene matches. CDR3 bases: TGCGCCAGCAGCCAAGGACTCAACCCGACAGGGGGGGATACGCAGTATTTT. Residues: CASSQGLNPTGGDTQYF.

The chain joins TRBV6-6 to TRBJ1-4; no clear D. V lost 7 bases, J lost 5 bases, and 14 bases lay in between. Germline V gene data show CDR1 as MNHNY and CDR2 as SVGAGI (reference sequence). The CDR3 is 14 residues long. The CDR3 sequence: CASIGREANEKLFF. The CDR3 coding sequence is TGTGCCAGCATAGGACGGGAGGCAAATGAAAAACTGTTTTTT.

This chain joins TRBV7-2 and TRBJ2-1, with TRBD2 matching over 9 bases. The germline CDR1 and CDR2 sequences are SGHTA and FQGNSA. The trim removed 4 bases at V and 2 bases at J, leaving 9 bases unmatched. CDR3 length: 17 residues. CDR3 nucleotides: TGTGCCAGCAGCTCGCCGCGTGGCGGGGGGGCCTACAATGAGCAGTTCTTC. Protein sequence: CASSSPRGGGAYNEQFF. Together with reference TRBV7-2 and TRBJ2-1, the CDR3 gives the full variable domain: GAGVSQSPSNKVTEKGKDVELRCDPISGHTALYWYRQSLGQGLEFLIYFQGNSAPDKSGLPSDRFSAERTGGSVSTLTIQRTQQEDSAVYLCASSSPRGGGAYNEQFFGPGTRLTVL.

CDR3 in amino acids: CASSYKQGADTQYF. DNA for the CDR3: TGTGCCAGCAGCTACAAACAGGGGGCAGATACGCAGTATTTT. The chain couples TRBV28 to TRBJ2-3, with 8 bases identical to TRBD1. This CDR3 has 14 amino acids. Trimming removed 6 bases from V and 4 bases from J; junction bases left unmatched: 6. Per the germline V gene, CDR1 is MDHEN and CDR2 is SYDVKM. Using reference TRBV28 and TRBJ2-3 for the parts outside the CDR3, the full variable domain is DVKVTQSSRYLVKRTGEKVFLECVQDMDHENMFWYRQDPGLGLRLIYFSYDVKMKEKGDIPEGYSVSREKKERFSLILESASTNQTSMYLCASSYKQGADTQYFGPGTRLTVL.

This clone was seen only a few times. The rearrangement links TRBV10-1 to TRBJ1-6; TRBD1 might be the D (5 bases). Germline assignment: CDR1 WNHNN and CDR2 SYGVQD (reference sequence). Deletions cut 3 bases from V and 5 bases from J, with 11 bases between. The CDR3 sequence is 15 residues long. The CDR3 loop reads CASSDAGQDNSPLHF. CDR3 sequence (DNA): TGCGCCAGCAGTGATGCAGGGCAGGATAATTCACCCCTCCACTTT.

V usage is TRBV18 and J usage is TRBJ2-3, with 9 bases fitting TRBD2. CDR3 size: 17 residues. Losses at the gene ends were 6 bases for V and 0 bases for J; bases not matched to a gene: 10. From germline, CDR1 is KGHSH and CDR2 LQKENI. The CDR3 loop reads CASSPRKRGVSTDTQYF. CDR3 coding DNA: TGTGCCAGCTCCCCTCGGAAGCGGGGGGTGAGCACAGATACGCAGTATTTT.

The V and J genes are TRBV5-1 and TRBJ2-5; D perhaps matches TRBD1 (6 bases). The V end lost 2 bases, the J end lost 1 base, and 12 bases lay between the germline ends. Germline assignment: CDR1 SGHRS and CDR2 YFSETQ. This CDR3 contains 15 residues. For the CDR3, the DNA is TGCGCCAGCAGCTTAATCAGGGGCTCCCAAGAGACCCAGTACTTC. It yields the protein CASSLIRGSQETQYF.

The CDR3 sequence is CASSLGVREGANGYTF. CDR3 in DNA: TGCGCCAGCAGCTTAGGTGTCCGGGAAGGGGCAAATGGCTACACCTTC. V gene TRBV5-1 combines with J gene TRBJ1-2, with D possibly being TRBD1 (5 bases). The CDR3 loop spans 16 amino acids. Per germline, CDR1 SGHRS and CDR2 YFSETQ. With 2 bases removed from V and 6 bases from J, the gap between germline ends came to 20 bases.

CDR3 in DNA: TGCGCCAGCAGCGGGGGACTAGCGGGGAACAATGAGCAGTTCTTC. It codes for CASSGGLAGNNEQFF. V gene TRBV5-1 combines with J gene TRBJ2-1; 13 nucleotides line up with TRBD2. CDR1 SGHRS and CDR2 YFSETQ come from the germline V gene. This CDR3 is 15 amino acids long. Trimming at V came to 4 bases and at J to 5 bases, leaving 3 bases not matched to a gene.

The chain is built from TRBV9 and TRBJ1-5; 8 bases line up with TRBD1. The length of the CDR3 is 15 residues. The trim removed 5 bases at V and 6 bases at J, leaving 10 bases unmatched. In germline, CDR1 is SGDLS, CDR2 YYNGEE. The CDR3 bases are TGTGCCAGCAGGGGGGACAGGACGCCCGGTCAGCCCCAGCATTTT. Translating it yields CASRGDRTPGQPQHF. The whole variable domain, remainder taken from reference TRBV9 and TRBJ1-5, is DSGVTQTPKHLITATGQRVTLRCSPRSGDLSVYWYQQSLDQGLQFLIQYYNGEERAKGNILERFSAQQFPDLHSELNLSSLELGDSALYFCASRGDRTPGQPQHFGDGTRLSIL.

V and J are TRBV5-4 and TRBJ2-7; 15 bases agree with TRBD2. J was trimmed by 5 bases and V by 4 bases; bases with no gene match: 7. Germline V gene sequence: CDR1 SGHNT, CDR2 YYREEE (reference sequence). This CDR3 has 16 residues. CDR3 amino acids: CASSTRTSGGANEQYF. CDR3 nucleotides: TGTGCCAGCAGCACTCGGACTAGCGGGGGGGCAAACGAGCAGTACTTC.

The chain joins TRBV19 to TRBJ2-3; D is possibly TRBD1 (6 bases). The V end was cut by 3 bases, the J end by 6 bases, with 22 bases between. CDR1 is LNHDA, CDR2 SQIVND, per germline (reference sequence). This CDR3 spans 17 amino acids. The CDR3 DNA is TGTGCCAGTAGTATTGGCGAAGGGGGTTCCTTGGGGGATACGCAGTATTTT. It codes for CASSIGEGGSLGDTQYF.

CDR3 in amino acids: CASSQTGNTEAFF. CDR3 nucleotides: TGTGCCAGCAGCCAGACAGGGAACACTGAAGCTTTCTTT. The chain uses TRBV6-5 and TRBJ1-1; a possible D gene is TRBD1 (6 bases). Trimming removed 6 bases from V and 1 base from J, with 9 bases in between. The CDR3 is made up of 13 amino acids. Germline V gives CDR1 MNHEY, CDR2 SVGAGI.

J is TRBJ2-4 and V is TRBV6-4, with D tentatively TRBD2 (5 bases). The V end lost 3 bases, the J end lost 0 bases, and 9 bases lay between the germline ends. Germline V gene data show CDR1 as MRHNA and CDR2 as SNTAGT. CDR3 size: 15 residues. Written as DNA, the CDR3 is TGTGCCAGCAGTGAAGAGCGGCTAGCCAAAAACATTCAGTACTTC. This sequence encodes CASSEERLAKNIQYF.